This T cell receptor beta chain came from a study of early T cells in non-severe SARS-CoV-2 infection. Study-wide background: Sequencing used unsorted whole-blood bulk RNA, so chains lack pairing. Study-level findings and limits: VDJdb-based matching was biased toward anti-spike CD8 responses and missed private and CD4 specificities.

A word on this clonotype: The antigen is unknown.

Separate cDNA molecules each had unique molecular identifiers attached to them. TCRdb analysed the 5' RACE reads with MiXCR anew, one entry per CDR3 protein. This sample yields about 63,000 distinct CDR3 sequences, of which 10% to 15% are seen a single time; around 4.7% belongs to the top ten. The clonotype originates from an adult who was a healthcare worker with PCR-confirmed SARS-CoV-2 infection or an uninfected control (not recorded which). Sequenced sample: whole blood.

CDR3 DNA sequence: TGTGCCAGCAGCCCGCGAGGGGGGCGGGCCACTGAAGCTTTCTTT. Its protein product is CASSPRGGRATEAFF. The gene calls are TRBV7-9 and TRBJ1-1, with D possibly being TRBD1 (6 bases). V lost 5 bases and J lost 4, with 17 bases in between. This CDR3 region has 15 residues. Germline V gives CDR1 SEHNR, CDR2 FQNEAQ (reference sequence).